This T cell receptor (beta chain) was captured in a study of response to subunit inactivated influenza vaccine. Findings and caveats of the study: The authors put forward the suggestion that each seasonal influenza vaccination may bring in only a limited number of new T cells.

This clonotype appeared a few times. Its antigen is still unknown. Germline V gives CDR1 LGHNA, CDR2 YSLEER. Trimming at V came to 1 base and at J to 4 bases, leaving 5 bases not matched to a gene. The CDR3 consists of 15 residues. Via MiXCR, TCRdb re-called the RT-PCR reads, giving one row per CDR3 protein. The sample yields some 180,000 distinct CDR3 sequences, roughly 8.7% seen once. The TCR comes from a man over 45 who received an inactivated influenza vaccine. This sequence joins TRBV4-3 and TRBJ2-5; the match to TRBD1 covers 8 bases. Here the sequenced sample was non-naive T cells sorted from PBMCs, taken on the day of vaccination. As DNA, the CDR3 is TGCGCCAGCAGCCAAGGGGTTGGACAGGGAGAGACCCAGTACTTC. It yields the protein CASSQGVGQGETQYF.